These T cell receptor beta chains were read from a single sample in a study of human T cells and chemical hapten exposure. TCRdb called the RACE reads again in MiXCR, with one record for every CDR3 protein. The table shows about 56,000 distinct CDR3 sequences, with 7.5% to 10% occurring only once. Material: whole blood, obtained in connection with sensitization to the hapten diphenylcyclopropenone (DPC). These receptors originate from a woman in her 40s with alopecia areata. Some clones in this sample may be carry-over from other donors' samples. Both conserved end residues are part of each CDR3. The D gene is left open where the match is weak. Size is omitted from some rows. Given values are once, few, many or a class for expanded clones.

J,D,size,V,CDR3,DNA
TRBJ2-1,NA,many,TRBV2,CASNGGLGEQFF,TGTGCCAGCAACGGGGGGCTGGGTGAGCAGTTCTTC
TRBJ1-2,TRBD1,NA,TRBV9,CASSVGGQGYGYTF,TGTGCCAGCAGCGTAGGGGGACAGGGCTATGGCTACACCTTC
TRBJ1-5,NA,many,TRBV27,CASSSRDGQGPQHF,TGTGCCAGCAGTTCCCGGGACGGCCAAGGGCCCCAGCATTTT
TRBJ2-3,NA,few,TRBV28,CASSSGSSGTDTQYF,TGTGCCAGCAGTTCTGGGAGTAGCGGCACAGATACGCAGTATTTT
TRBJ1-1,TRBD1,many,TRBV30,CAWMNQGAAEAFF,TGTGCCTGGATGAATCAGGGGGCGGCTGAAGCTTTCTTT
TRBJ2-7,NA,NA,TRBV10-3,CAISESGGTYEQYF,TGTGCCATCAGTGAGTCGGGGGGCACCTACGAGCAGTACTTC
TRBJ2-7,NA,NA,TRBV28,CASSLYYEQYF,TGTGCCAGCAGTTTATACTACGAGCAGTACTTC
TRBJ2-5,TRBD1,NA,TRBV2,CASSERQGRETQYF,TGTGCCAGCAGTGAAAGACAGGGAAGGGAGACCCAGTACTTC
TRBJ1-6,NA,many,TRBV28,CASSFQSGTYNSPLHF,TGTGCCAGCAGTTTCCAATCCGGGACTTATAATTCACCCCTCCACTTT
TRBJ2-1,NA,many,TRBV6-5,CASSTYNEQFF,TGTGCCAGCAGTACTTACAATGAGCAGTTCTTC
TRBJ1-4,NA,many,TRBV6-1,CASSSGWLTTNEKLFF,TGTGCCAGCAGTTCGGGATGGCTAACAACTAATGAAAAACTGTTTTTT
TRBJ2-7,NA,many,TRBV5-1,CASSLGLTQGTYEQYF,TGCGCCAGCAGCTTGGGTCTCACCCAGGGCACCTACGAGCAGTACTTC
TRBJ1-1,TRBD1,many,TRBV12-3/TRBV12-4,CASSPGQGGDTEAFF,TGTGCCAGCAGTCCCGGACAGGGAGGGGACACTGAAGCTTTCTTT
TRBJ1-1,NA,many,TRBV29-1,CSAGGLRTEAFF,TGCAGCGCCGGGGGCCTACGGACTGAAGCTTTCTTT
TRBJ2-2,NA,many,TRBV7-9,CASSPLTGELFF,TGTGCCAGCAGCCCCCTCACCGGGGAGCTGTTTTTT
TRBJ1-2,TRBD1,few,TRBV7-2,CASSSQQGQGYTF,TGTGCCAGCAGCTCTCAACAGGGGCAGGGCTACACCTTC
TRBJ2-5,TRBD1,NA,TRBV9,CASTRDRGPQETQYF,TGTGCCAGCACCCGGGACAGGGGGCCTCAAGAGACCCAGTACTTC
TRBJ2-1,NA,many,TRBV19,CASSIGGVQGDEQFF,TGTGCCAGTAGTATAGGCGGGGTGCAGGGCGATGAGCAGTTCTTC
TRBJ1-6,NA,NA,TRBV7-2,CASSLAPDSPLHF,TGTGCCAGCAGCTTAGCGCCGGATTCACCCCTCCACTTT
TRBJ2-3,TRBD2,few,TRBV7-6,CASSLEGLAGGPGTQYF,TGTGCCAGCAGCTTAGAAGGCTTAGCGGGGGGGCCGGGGACGCAGTATTTT
TRBJ2-7,TRBD2,many,TRBV20-1,CSASRGTRGYEQYF,TGCAGTGCTAGTAGGGGGACTAGAGGCTACGAGCAGTACTTC
TRBJ2-7,NA,many,TRBV28,CASSGGSSYEQYF,TGTGCCAGCAGTGGGGGGAGCTCCTACGAGCAGTACTTC
TRBJ2-7,NA,NA,TRBV23-1,CASSQPHACEQYF,TGCGCCAGCAGTCAACCCCACGCCTGCGAGCAGTACTTC
TRBJ2-1,NA,few,TRBV27,CASSLTGAYNEQFF,TGTGCCAGCAGTTTAACGGGGGCCTACAATGAGCAGTTCTTC
TRBJ1-1,NA,many,TRBV6-2/TRBV6-3,CASSYSLIGRDTEAFF,TGTGCCAGCAGTTACTCTTTAATAGGGCGGGACACTGAAGCTTTCTTT
TRBJ2-2,NA,many,TRBV29-1,CSVSNTGELFF,TGCAGCGTTTCAAACACCGGGGAGCTGTTTTTT
TRBJ1-4,NA,many,TRBV30,CAWNGGGNEKLFF,TGTGCCTGGAATGGCGGAGGAAATGAAAAACTGTTTTTT
TRBJ2-3,TRBD1,NA,TRBV7-2,CASNQGAADTQYF,TGTGCCAGCAATCAGGGGGCGGCAGATACGCAGTATTTT
TRBJ2-2,TRBD1,few,TRBV7-6,CASRPRPGGANTGELFF,TGTGCCAGCAGGCCAAGGCCAGGGGGCGCGAACACCGGGGAGCTGTTTTTT
TRBJ2-7,TRBD2,NA,TRBV6-5,CASQASGAASDEQYF,TGTGCCAGCCAAGCGAGCGGGGCCGCGTCCGACGAGCAGTACTTC
TRBJ2-5,NA,NA,TRBV12-3/TRBV12-4,CASSFIPLALRSLQETQYF,TGTGCCAGCAGTTTCATCCCACTCGCTTTACGGTCCTTACAAGAGACCCAGTACTTC
TRBJ2-6,NA,NA,TRBV3-1,CASSQEAQGSSGANVLTF,TGTGCCAGCAGCCAAGAGGCCCAGGGAAGCTCTGGGGCCAACGTCCTGACTTTC
TRBJ2-7,TRBD1,few,TRBV5-6,CASSPAGQGRHEQYF,TGTGCCAGCAGCCCAGCGGGACAGGGGAGACACGAGCAGTACTTC
TRBJ1-6,TRBD1,many,TRBV6-5,CASSRNLQGPSGSPLHF,TGTGCCAGCAGCCGAAACCTACAGGGGCCTTCGGGATCACCCCTCCACTTT
TRBJ1-1,TRBD1,NA,TRBV5-1,CASSPLDRPAAFF,TGCGCCAGCAGCCCACTGGACAGGCCAGCGGCTTTCTTT
TRBJ1-1,NA,many,TRBV6-2/TRBV6-3,CASRKATEAFF,TGTGCCAGCAGAAAGGCCACTGAAGCTTTCTTT
TRBJ2-7,TRBD2,few,TRBV5-1,CASSLEWLAGGREQYF,TGCGCCAGCAGCTTGGAGTGGCTAGCGGGGGGCCGCGAGCAGTACTTC
TRBJ1-6,NA,NA,TRBV9,CASSGSRDWNSPLHF,TGTGCCAGCAGCGGATCCCGGGACTGGAATTCACCCCTCCACTTT
TRBJ2-5,NA,few,TRBV29-1,CSVGPSAETQYF,TGCAGCGTTGGTCCCTCGGCAGAGACCCAGTACTTC
TRBJ1-5,NA,few,TRBV19,CASTGMSISNQPQHF,TGTGCCAGTACCGGGATGTCCATTAGCAATCAGCCCCAGCATTTT